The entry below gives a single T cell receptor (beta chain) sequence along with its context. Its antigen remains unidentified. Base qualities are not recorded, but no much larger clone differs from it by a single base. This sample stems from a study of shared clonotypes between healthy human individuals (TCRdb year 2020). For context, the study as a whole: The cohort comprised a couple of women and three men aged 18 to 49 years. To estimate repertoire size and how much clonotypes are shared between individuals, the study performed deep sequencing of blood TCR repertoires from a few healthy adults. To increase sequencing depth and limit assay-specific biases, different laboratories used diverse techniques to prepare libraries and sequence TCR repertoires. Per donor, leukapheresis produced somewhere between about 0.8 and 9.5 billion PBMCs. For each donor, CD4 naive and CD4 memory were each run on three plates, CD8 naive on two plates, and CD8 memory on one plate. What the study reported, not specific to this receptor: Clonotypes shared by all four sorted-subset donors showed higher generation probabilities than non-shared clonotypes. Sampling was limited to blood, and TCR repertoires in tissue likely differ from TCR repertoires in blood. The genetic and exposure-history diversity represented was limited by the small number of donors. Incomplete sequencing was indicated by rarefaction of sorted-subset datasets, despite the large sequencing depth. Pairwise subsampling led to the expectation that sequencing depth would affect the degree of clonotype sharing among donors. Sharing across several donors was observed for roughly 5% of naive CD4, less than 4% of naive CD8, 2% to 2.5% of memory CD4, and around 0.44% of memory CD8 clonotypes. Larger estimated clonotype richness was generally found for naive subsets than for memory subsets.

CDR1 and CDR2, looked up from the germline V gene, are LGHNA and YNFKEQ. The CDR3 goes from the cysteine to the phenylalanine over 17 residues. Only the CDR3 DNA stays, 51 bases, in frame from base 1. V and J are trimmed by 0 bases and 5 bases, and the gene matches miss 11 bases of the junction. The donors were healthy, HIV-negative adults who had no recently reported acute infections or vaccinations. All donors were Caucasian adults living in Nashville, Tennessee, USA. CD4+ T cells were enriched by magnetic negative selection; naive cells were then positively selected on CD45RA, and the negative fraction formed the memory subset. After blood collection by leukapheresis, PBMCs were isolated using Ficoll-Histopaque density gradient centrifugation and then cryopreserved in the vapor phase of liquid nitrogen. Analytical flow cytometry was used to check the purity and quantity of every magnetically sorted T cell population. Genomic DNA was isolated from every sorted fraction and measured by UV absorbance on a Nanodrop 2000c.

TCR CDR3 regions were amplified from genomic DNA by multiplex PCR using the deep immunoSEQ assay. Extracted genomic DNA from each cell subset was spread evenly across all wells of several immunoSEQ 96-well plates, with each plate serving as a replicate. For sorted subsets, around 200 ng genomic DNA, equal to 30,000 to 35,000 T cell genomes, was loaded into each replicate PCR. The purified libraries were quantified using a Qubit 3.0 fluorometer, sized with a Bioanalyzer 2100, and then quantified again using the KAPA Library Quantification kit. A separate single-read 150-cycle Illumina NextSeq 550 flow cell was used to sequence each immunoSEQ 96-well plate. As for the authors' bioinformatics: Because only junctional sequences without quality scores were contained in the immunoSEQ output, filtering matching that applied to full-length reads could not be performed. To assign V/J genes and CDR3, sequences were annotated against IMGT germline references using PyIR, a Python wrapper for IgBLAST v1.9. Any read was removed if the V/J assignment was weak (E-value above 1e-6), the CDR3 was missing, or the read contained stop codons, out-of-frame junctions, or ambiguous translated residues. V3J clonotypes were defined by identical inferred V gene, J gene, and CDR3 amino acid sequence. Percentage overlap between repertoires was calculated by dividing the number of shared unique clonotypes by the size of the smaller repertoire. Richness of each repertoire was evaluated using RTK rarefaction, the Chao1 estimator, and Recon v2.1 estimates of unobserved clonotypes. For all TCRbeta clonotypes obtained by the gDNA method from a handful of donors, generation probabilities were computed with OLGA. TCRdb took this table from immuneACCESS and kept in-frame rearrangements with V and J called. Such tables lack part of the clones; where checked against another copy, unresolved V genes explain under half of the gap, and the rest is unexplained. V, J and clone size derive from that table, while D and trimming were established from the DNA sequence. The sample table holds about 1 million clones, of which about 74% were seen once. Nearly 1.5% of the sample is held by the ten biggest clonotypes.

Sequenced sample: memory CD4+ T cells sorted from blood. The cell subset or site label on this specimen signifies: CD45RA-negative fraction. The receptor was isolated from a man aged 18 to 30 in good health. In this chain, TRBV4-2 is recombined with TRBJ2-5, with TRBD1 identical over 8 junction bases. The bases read TGTGCCAGCAGCCAAGACCCCGGCCAGGGGGCAGGGGAGACCCAGTACTTC. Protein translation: CASSQDPGQGAGETQYF.